Listed below are T cell receptor beta chains from one sample, sequenced in a study of blood T cells in healthy people across ages. Each CDR3 protein is one row after TCRdb ran MiXCR on the 5' RACE reads. The repertoire holds fewer than 1,000,000 distinct CDR3 sequences, with more than 40% as singletons. Sequences were obtained from blood. The source of these receptors is a man aged 55 to 69 in good health. CDR3s include the opening cysteine and the closing phenylalanine or tryptophan. D genes are given only for firm matches. Size tells how often a clone was seen (once, few, many) or the class of an expanded clone, and some rows leave it out.

TRBJ2-1 | TRBV30 | few | . | CAWSVNADNEQFF | TGTGCCTGGAGTGTAAATGCAGACAATGAGCAGTTCTTC
TRBJ2-1 | TRBV4-1 | few | TRBD2 | CASSPRAGGNSYNEQFF | TGCGCCAGCAGCCCCCGGGCGGGGGGAAATTCCTACAATGAGCAGTTCTTC
TRBJ2-5 | TRBV7-2 | . | TRBD2 | CASSLAREGETQYF | TGTGCCAGCAGCTTAGCGCGGGAGGGGGAGACCCAGTACTTC
TRBJ2-3 | TRBV5-4 | . | . | CASSLAEGADTQYF | TGTGCCAGCAGCTTGGCGGAGGGAGCAGATACGCAGTATTTT
TRBJ1-5 | TRBV7-2 | . | . | CASSLGWSNQPQHF | TGTGCCAGCAGCTTGGGCTGGAGCAATCAGCCCCAGCATTTT
TRBJ2-7 | TRBV6-2/TRBV6-3 | . | . | CASSRAGEQTFEQYF | TGTGCCAGCAGTAGGGCCGGGGAACAGACGTTCGAGCAGTACTTC
TRBJ2-7 | TRBV27 | . | . | CASGRGYEQYF | TGTGCCAGCGGGAGGGGGTACGAGCAGTACTTC
TRBJ2-7 | TRBV12-3/TRBV12-4 | . | TRBD2 | CASNHETGGPYEQYF | TGTGCCAGCAACCATGAAACGGGGGGACCCTACGAGCAGTACTTC
TRBJ2-5 | TRBV12-3/TRBV12-4 | . | TRBD1 | CASSERQGRLETQYF | TGTGCCAGCAGCGAAAGACAGGGTCGTTTGGAGACCCAGTACTTC
TRBJ2-7 | TRBV27 | . | TRBD2 | CASSLGGTSVDEQYF | TGTGCCAGCAGTTTAGGGGGGACTAGCGTTGATGAGCAGTACTTC
TRBJ1-2 | TRBV2 | . | . | CASSESQIPRPSYTF | TGTGCCAGCAGTGAAAGCCAGATCCCGAGACCGAGCTACACCTTC
TRBJ1-1 | TRBV20-1 | . | . | CSARAGPSNTEAFF | TGCAGTGCTAGAGCGGGACCGTCGAACACTGAAGCTTTCTTT
TRBJ2-7 | TRBV29-1 | . | . | CSVESGGWEQYF | TGCAGCGTTGAAAGTGGGGGTTGGGAGCAGTACTTC
TRBJ1-5 | TRBV5-6 | . | . | CASSITGTDQPQHF | TGTGCCAGCAGCATAACAGGGACGGATCAGCCCCAGCATTTT
TRBJ2-5 | TRBV11-2 | . | . | CASSPQGFVQETQYF | TGTGCCAGCAGCCCGCAGGGGTTTGTCCAAGAGACCCAGTACTTC
TRBJ2-7 | TRBV6-2/TRBV6-3 | few | . | CASTPPGGEHEQYF | TGTGCCAGCACTCCTCCCGGTGGGGAGCACGAGCAGTACTTC
TRBJ2-3 | TRBV7-2 | . | . | CASRNTGIDTQYF | TGTGCCAGCAGAAATACAGGCATAGATACGCAGTATTTT
TRBJ2-3 | TRBV3-1 | few | TRBD2 | CASSQTSGRTDTQYF | TGTGCCAGCAGCCAGACTAGCGGGCGCACAGATACGCAGTATTTT
TRBJ1-2 | TRBV7-9 | few | . | CASSVRELGGYTF | TGTGCCAGCAGCGTTAGAGAGTTGGGCGGCTACACCTTC
TRBJ1-2 | TRBV28 | few | . | CASRMGGGGYTF | TGTGCCAGCAGGATGGGAGGGGGTGGCTACACCTTC